A single sample is the source of the 17 T cell receptor beta chains below, sequenced in a study of blood T cell repertoires in COVID-19. Generated by immunoSEQ multiplex PCR, the TCRdb table keeps only in-frame clones and is missing some. The table lists 60,000 to 85,000 clones, 90% of them singletons, with over 1.2% in the top ten. Sequencing input: peripheral blood. The receptor set was obtained from a man aged 45-60 years with acute or convalescent COVID-19.

The CDR3 loop reads CASRIDRAVNTEAFF. For the CDR3, the DNA is TGTGCCAGCAGGATTGACAGGGCGGTTAACACTGAAGCTTTCTTT. This chain links TRBV6-5 with TRBJ1-1, with 7 positions matching TRBD1. The germline gives CDR1 MNHEY, CDR2 SVGAGI. The CDR3 runs to 15 residues. V shed 6 bases and J 2 bases; nucleotides not matched to a gene: 9.

This chain links TRBV6-5 with TRBJ1-3, with unresolved D. Germline lookup yields CDR1 MNHEY and CDR2 SVGAGI. The CDR3 consists of 13 residues. V lost 6 bases, J lost 2 bases, and 8 bases lay in between. The chain's CDR3 is CASRPRPGNTIYF. CDR3 in DNA: TGTGCCAGCAGGCCTAGGCCTGGAAACACCATATATTTT.

The gene calls are TRBV7-8 and TRBJ1-5, with D maybe TRBD1 (5 bases). Per germline, CDR1 SGHVS and CDR2 FQNEAQ. Trimming removed 1 base from V and 0 bases from J, with 7 bases in between. The CDR3 length is 15 residues. CDR3 amino acids: CASSLGDSSNQPQHF. DNA for the CDR3: TGTGCCAGCAGCTTAGGAGACAGTAGCAATCAGCCCCAGCATTTT.

The chain carries TRBV4-1 and TRBJ2-3; 10 nucleotides agree with TRBD1. Germline values: CDR1 MGHRA, CDR2 YSYEKL. This CDR3 region has 16 residues. The ends lost 3 bases at V and 3 bases at J; junction bases unmatched: 6. In DNA, the CDR3 is TGCGCCAGCAGCCAGACAGGGGGCGGTGGGACAGATACGCAGTATTTT. It codes for CASSQTGGGGTDTQYF.

The CDR3 loop reads CASSPYTDTQYF. CDR3 coding DNA: TGTGCCAGCAGCCCTTACACAGATACGCAGTATTTT. The V call is TRBV5-4, the J call TRBJ2-3, with D unclear. The germline V gene has CDR1 SGHNT and CDR2 YYREEE (reference sequence). Trimming took 4 bases from V and 2 from J, leaving 5 bases between them. The length of the CDR3 is 12 residues.

The chain combines TRBV5-1 with TRBJ2-1, with 8 nucleotides matching TRBD1. Trimming took 0 bases from V and 3 from J; bases not matched to a gene: 2. This CDR3 spans 15 amino acids. CDR1 and CDR2 from the germline V gene are SGHRS and YFSETQ. Here the CDR3 DNA reads TGCGCCAGCAGCTTGGGGACAGGGAACTACAATGAGCAGTTCTTC. Protein product: CASSLGTGNYNEQFF. The entire variable domain, with the rest obtained from reference TRBV5-1 and TRBJ2-1, is as follows: KAGVTQTPRYLIKTRGQQVTLSCSPISGHRSVSWYQQTPGQGLQFLFEYFSETQRNKGNFPGRFSGRQFSNSRSEMNVSTLELGDSALYLCASSLGTGNYNEQFFGPGTRLTVL.

The V gene is TRBV10-3, the J gene TRBJ2-4, with D perhaps matching TRBD1 (6 bases). Trimming took off 10 bases at V and 0 bases at J, with 22 bases between the two ends. Germline loops: CDR1 ENHRY, CDR2 SYGVKD. The CDR3 length is 17 residues. The chain's CDR3 is CATSRTALELAKNIQYF. CDR3 in DNA: TGTGCCACCAGCCGGACAGCCCTAGAACTAGCCAAAAACATTCAGTACTTC.

This rearrangement joins TRBV7-9 to TRBJ1-5; 9 bases fit TRBD1. CDR1 and CDR2 (germline): SEHNR, FQNEAQ (reference sequence). The CDR3 has 14 residues. With V trimmed by 4 bases and J by 5 bases, 3 bases remained unmatched. CDR3 coding DNA: TGTGCCAGCAGCTCTAGGACAGGGGATCAGCCCCAGCATTTT. It specifies CASSSRTGDQPQHF. Full variable domain (remainder filled in from reference TRBV7-9 and TRBJ1-5): DTGVSQNPRHKITKRGQNVTFRCDPISEHNRLYWYRQTLGQGPEFLTYFQNEAQLEKSRLLSDRFSAERPKGSFSTLEIQRTEQGDSAMYLCASSSRTGDQPQHFGDGTRLSIL.

The chain is built from TRBV11-2 and TRBJ2-7; TRBD1 agrees at 9 bases. J was trimmed by 3 bases and V by 4 bases; bases with no gene match: 7. This CDR3 is built from 15 residues. Per germline, CDR1 SGHAT and CDR2 FQNNGV. The CDR3 DNA sequence: TGTGCCAGCAGCTCACAGGGGGCAACCGGCTACGAGCAGTACTTC. As protein: CASSSQGATGYEQYF.

This chain uses TRBV28 with TRBJ1-4; TRBD1 aligns across 8 bases. V lost 7 bases and J lost 5; bases outside the gene matches: 18. The germline V gene encodes CDR1 MDHEN and CDR2 SYDVKM. The CDR3 has 18 amino acids. CDR3 in amino acids: CASTEVMDRDPPNEKLFF. The DNA for the CDR3 is TGTGCCAGCACCGAGGTGATGGACAGGGATCCTCCCAATGAAAAACTGTTTTTT.

This clone was picked up a small number of times. The V gene is TRBV6-5, the J gene TRBJ2-7; 9 bases map to TRBD2. Germline V CDR1 and CDR2: MNHEY, SVGAGI. CDR3 length: 14 amino acids. J lost 4 bases, V lost 6 bases, and 7 bases had no gene match. The CDR3 bases are TGTGCCAGCAGACCTAGCGGGGCGGGTTACGAGCAGTACGTC. Protein sequence: CASRPSGAGYEQYV.

This clone was recorded only once. Compared with germline, one end of the junction differs, possibly owing to a read error. This chain joins TRBV7-7 and TRBJ2-2; 8 nucleotides line up with TRBD1. This CDR3 has 16 residues. Looked up from germline, CDR1 is SSHAT and CDR2 is FNYEAQ (reference sequence). CDR3 DNA: TGTGCTAGCAGCTTAATGACAGGGGAGAACACCGGGGAGCTGTTTTTT. Translated: CASSLMTGENTGELFF.

The chain joins TRBV10-3 to TRBJ1-2; 7 bases line up with TRBD1. After removal of 6 bases from V and 1 base from J, the junction contained 5 bases not matched to a gene. The CDR3 is 14 amino acids. Germline V gene lookup returns CDR1 ENHRY and CDR2 SYGVKD. The CDR3: CAISRDSVNYGYTF. The CDR3, as DNA: TGTGCCATCAGCCGGGACAGCGTTAACTATGGCTACACCTTC.

The chain couples TRBV27 to TRBJ2-2; D not certain. V lost 2 bases, J lost 0 bases, and 13 bases lay in between. CDR1 MNHEY and CDR2 SMNVEV come from the germline V gene (reference sequence). The CDR3 is 17 residues long. The CDR3, as DNA: TGTGCCAGCAGTTTAACGGGTCGAGTTGCGAACACCGGGGAGCTGTTTTTT. Residues: CASSLTGRVANTGELFF.

This chain joins TRBV14 and TRBJ1-6; D is unclear. The V gene lost 3 bases and the J gene lost 8 bases, with 11 bases spanning the gap. The CDR3 extends over 14 amino acids. The germline V gene encodes CDR1 SGHDN and CDR2 FVKESK. CDR3 nucleotide sequence: TGTGCCAGCAGCCAGGGCTCGTCGCATTCACCCCTCCACTTT. Translating it yields CASSQGSSHSPLHF.

The chain recombines TRBV6-5 with TRBJ1-3, with D uncertain. V was pared by 0 bases and J by 0 bases, with 9 bases between. This CDR3 comprises 16 residues. The germline V gene has CDR1 MNHEY and CDR2 SVGAGI. The CDR3 region is CASSYSSLSSGNTIYF. The CDR3 coding sequence is TGTGCCAGCAGTTACTCGAGTTTGAGCTCTGGAAACACCATATATTTT.

The chain combines TRBV4-3 with TRBJ2-6; perhaps TRBD2 as D (5 bases). CDR3 length: 17 residues. In germline, CDR1 is LGHNA, CDR2 YSLEER. V shed 0 bases and J shed 5 bases, with 14 bases lying between them. The CDR3 nucleotides are TGCGCCAGCAGCCAAGAACCGGGCTACGGGAGGGCCAACGTCCTGACTTTC. It yields the protein CASSQEPGYGRANVLTF.